This TCR beta chain is from a study of T cells in Graves' hyperthyroidism and ophthalmopathy. RNA transcripts were the template for amplifying TCR beta CDR3 regions. TCR CDR3 underwent first-round RT-PCR with the HTBI primer set. TCRdb processed the multiplex PCR reads anew with MiXCR; each CDR3 protein has one entry. The sample holds more than 600,000 distinct CDR3 sequences; 15% to 20% are singletons and the top ten take over 7.5%. Deletions cut 0 bases from V and 3 bases from J, with 12 bases between. Germline V CDR1 and CDR2: GTSNPN, SVGIG (reference sequence). The CDR3 totals 15 residues. This clonotype was observed many times.

Material: blood. J is TRBJ1-5 and V is TRBV30; D unclear. The TCR sequence derives from a young man with Graves' hyperthyroidism. Here the CDR3 DNA reads TGTGCCTGGAGTGTCCCGGACGGACCCAATCAGCCCCAGCATTTT. This gives the protein CAWSVPDGPNQPQHF.